Presented here are 32 T cell receptor beta chains from one specimen sequenced in a study of tumor and adjacent non-tumor tissue in lung cancer. Three rounds of nested PCR, following a modified ARM-PCR protocol, produced the TCRbeta library. TCRdb fed the multiplex PCR reads into MiXCR, producing one record per CDR3 protein. The profile shows 40,000 or so distinct CDR3 sequences, 60% of them singletons. This sample's RNA came from whole unsorted tissue. Distant lung tissue was collected more than 3 cm away from the tumor edge. The sample was distant non-tumor lung tissue. Receptors originate from a man between 45 and 60 years old with non-small cell lung cancer.

Of note for this clonotype: With a much larger clone just one base away, this may be a read error. The chain employs TRBV4-1 and TRBJ1-4; D remains unclear. The CDR3 length is 16 residues. CDR1 and CDR2 (germline): MGHRA, YSYEKL. V was trimmed by 1 base and J by 10 bases, leaving 19 bases between them. The DNA for the CDR3 is TGCGCCAGCAGCCAAGTAAGAGCCCTCTCGAAGGGAAAACTGTTTTTT. This gives the protein CASSQVRALSKGKLFF.

This clonotype appeared a few times. The chain has TRBV28 and TRBJ1-5; TRBD1 aligns across 8 bases. This CDR3 contains 15 residues. With V trimmed by 5 bases and J by 4 bases, 7 bases remained unmatched. Germline values: CDR1 MDHEN, CDR2 SYDVKM. CDR3 residues: CASSPTGADNQPQHF. In nucleotides, the CDR3 is TGTGCCAGCAGTCCGACAGGGGCGGATAATCAGCCCCAGCATTTT.

V is TRBV11-2 and J is TRBJ1-2; D is undetermined. This CDR3 spans 15 amino acids. CDR1 is SGHAT, CDR2 FQNNGV, per germline. Trimming left V 7 bases short and J 4 bases short, with 19 bases between. The CDR3 loop is CASTMAWQVPYGYTF. CDR3 bases: TGTGCCAGCACCATGGCCTGGCAGGTGCCCTATGGCTACACCTTC. Complete variable domain (other parts from reference TRBV11-2 and TRBJ1-2): EAGVAQSPRYKIIEKRQSVAFWCNPISGHATLYWYQQILGQGPKLLIQFQNNGVVDDSQLPKDRFSAERLKGVDSTLKIQPAKLEDSAVYLCASTMAWQVPYGYTFGSGTRLTVV.

A remark on this clonotype: An end of the junction does not agree with germline; a read error may underlie this. V and J are TRBV4-1 and TRBJ2-5, with 8 nucleotides matching TRBD1. Per germline, CDR1 MGHRA and CDR2 YSYEKL. The CDR3 contains 15 residues. The CDR3 DNA follows: TGCGCCAGCAGTCAAACGGACAGGGACCAAGGGACCCAGTACTTC. Translated, it gives CASSQTDRDQGTQYF.

A word on this clonotype: Mismatch with germline at one junction end may stem from a read error. V and J are TRBV20-1 and TRBJ2-3; possible D gene TRBD2, 6 bases. The CDR3 has 16 residues. Germline lookup yields CDR1 DFQATT and CDR2 SNEGSKA (reference sequence). The CDR3 DNA reads TGCAGTGCTAGAGCTGCGGGGATAAAACACACACATACGGAGTATTTT. This sequence encodes CSARAAGIKHTHTEYF.

Comment on this clonotype: The junction does not match germline at one end; this may be a read error. The V gene is TRBV10-1, the J gene TRBJ2-2, with D maybe TRBD2 (6 bases). This CDR3 comprises 14 residues. Germline CDR1 WNHNN, CDR2 SYGVQD (reference sequence). CDR3: CTSSGGVKTGGLFF. CDR3 sequence (DNA): TGCACCAGCAGTGGAGGAGTGAAAACCGGGGGGCTGTTTTTT.

In the case of this clonotype: Because the CDR3 is missing its conserved closing phenylalanine or tryptophan, this is likely a read error. The chain carries TRBV11-3 and TRBJ2-1; 13 positions match TRBD2. Germline lookup yields CDR1 SGHNT and CDR2 YENEEA. CDR3 size: 14 residues. CDR3 nucleotide sequence: TGTGTCAGCAGCCCGCGACTAGCGGGAGGCGAACAGTTCTTA. Encoded protein: CVSSPRLAGGEQFL.

Concerning this clonotype: A read error may explain this, as a much larger clone is one base away. This chain connects TRBV10-2 to TRBJ2-2; D not certain. V gave up 8 bases and J gave up 9 bases, with 10 bases separating them. This CDR3 is built from 11 residues. Germline V CDR1 and CDR2: WSHSY, SAAADI. The CDR3 DNA follows: TGCGCCAGCCTGGAAGCCTGGGAGCTGTTTTTT. Encoded protein: CASLEAWELFF.

Concerning this clonotype: Since no conserved phenylalanine or tryptophan closes the CDR3, a read error is the likely cause. CDR3 residues: CASGKVRGQAGELFY. In DNA, the CDR3 is TGTGCCAGCGGCAAAGTCAGGGGGCAGGCAGGGGAGCTGTTTTAT. The V call is TRBV6-5, the J call TRBJ2-2; 8 bases fit TRBD1. Germline CDR1 MNHEY, CDR2 SVGAGI. The CDR3 contains 15 residues. Germline trimming cut 8 bases from V and 8 bases from J; bases unmatched to any gene: 13.

This clonotype was observed many times. V gene TRBV7-9 combines with J gene TRBJ1-1; 7 nucleotides line up with TRBD1. The CDR3 runs 13 residues. J was trimmed by 3 bases and V by 2 bases; bases with no gene match: 0. CDR1 is SEHNR, CDR2 FQNEAQ, per germline (reference sequence). The CDR3 protein is CASSLQGDTEAFF. In DNA, the CDR3 is TGTGCCAGCAGCTTACAGGGGGACACTGAAGCTTTCTTT.

Worth noting for this clonotype: Given the absence of the conserved phenylalanine or tryptophan at the CDR3 end, a read error is likely. The DNA is left out, because the CDR3 cannot be placed on it with certainty; the CDR3 is given as TCRdb lists it. The gene calls are TRBV5-5 and TRBJ1-2; the D call TRBD1 from the table was never checked on the DNA. The CDR3 has 14 amino acids, counting both end residues. The germline V gene encodes CDR1 SGHKS and CDR2 YYEKEE (reference sequence). The CDR3: CASSSRDRYYGCTL.

A note on this clonotype: One base away lies a much larger clone, so this may be a sequencing read error. The V and J genes are TRBV20-1 and TRBJ1-2; no clear D gene. CDR1 and CDR2 from the germline V gene are DFQATT and SNEGSKA (reference sequence). This CDR3 is 10 amino acids long. The CDR3 sequence is CSARGDGHTF. CDR3 bases: TGCAGTGCTAGAGGTGATGGCCACACCTTC.

Remarks on this clonotype: One junction end does not reproduce the germline sequence, and a read error may be involved. The chain has TRBV29-1 and TRBJ2-5, with 7 bases lining up with TRBD2. CDR1 SQVTM and CDR2 ANQGSEA come from the germline V gene. The CDR3 contains 14 residues. The CDR3 DNA sequence: TGCAACGTTGAACTAGCGAGGTACCAAGAGACCCAATATTTC. Its translation is CNVELARYQETQYF.

This chain connects TRBV2 to TRBJ2-2; the D call may be TRBD1 or TRBD2 (5 bases each). CDR3 length: 16 residues. CDR1 is SNHLY and CDR2 is FYNNEI in the germline V gene. The V end lost 4 bases, the J end lost 0 bases, and 12 bases lay between the germline ends. CDR3 region: CASSGEGPANTGELFF. The CDR3 DNA reads as TGTGCCAGCAGTGGTGAGGGACCCGCGAACACCGGGGAGCTGTTTTTT.

This clonotype has only a few counts. A clone one base away is much larger, so this may be a read error. This chain connects TRBV4-2 to TRBJ2-5, with a tentative D call TRBD1 (6 bases). Germline CDR1 is LGHNA and CDR2 is YNFKEQ. This CDR3 is 14 amino acids long. The CDR3 nucleotides are TGTGCCAGCAGCCAACAGGGGTTCCAAGAGACCCGGTACTTC. It specifies CASSQQGFQETRYF.

Worth noting for this clonotype: At one end, the junction sequence differs from germline, possibly due to a read error. The chain uses TRBV29-1 and TRBJ2-7; TRBD1 is a possible D gene (5 bases). Germline V gene data show CDR1 as SQVTM and CDR2 as ANQGSEA. The CDR3 extends over 16 amino acids. CDR3 amino acids: CSLEDLGHTEYREQYF. The CDR3 DNA sequence: TGCAGCCTTGAAGATCTAGGACATACAGAATACCGCGAGCAGTACTTC.

With respect to this clonotype: Being one base from a much bigger clone, this may be a read error. The chain uses TRBV5-1 and TRBJ1-5; D not resolved. This CDR3 contains 14 residues. CDR1 and CDR2 (germline): SGHRS, YFSETQ. V dropped 0 bases and J dropped 5 bases, with 9 bases sitting between them. The chain's CDR3 is CASSLGQPYQPQHF. The CDR3 nucleotides are TGCGCCAGCAGCTTGGGGCAGCCTTATCAGCCCCAGCATTTT.

This clonotype appeared many times. The chain uses TRBV6-5 and TRBJ1-5; D perhaps matches TRBD1 (6 bases). The germline V gene has CDR1 MNHEY and CDR2 SVGAGI. The CDR3 contains 13 residues. The ends were cut back, 6 bases at V and 4 bases at J, with 10 bases in the middle. CDR3 residues: CASRQGDNQPQHF. The DNA of the CDR3 is TGTGCCAGCAGACAGGGCGATAATCAGCCCCAGCATTTT.

As for this clonotype: At one boundary the junction diverges from the germline segment, which might be a read error. V is TRBV6-5 and J is TRBJ2-5; 7 nucleotides match TRBD2. The CDR3 runs 14 residues. Germline CDR1 MNHEY, CDR2 SVGAGI. The CDR3 loop reads CANSYGGGSETRYF. In DNA form, the CDR3 reads TGTGCCAACAGTTACGGCGGGGGTTCGGAGACCCGGTACTTC.

Points on this clonotype: A much larger clone lies a single base off, so this may be a read error. The chain uses TRBV6-5 and TRBJ2-7, with D possibly being TRBD2 (5 bases). The CDR3 covers 14 residues. With 0 bases removed from V and 2 bases from J, the gap between germline ends came to 8 bases. Germline values: CDR1 MNHEY, CDR2 SVGAGI. The CDR3 here is CASSYSILAYEQYF. The CDR3 DNA reads TGTGCCAGCAGTTACTCGATACTAGCCTACGAGCAGTACTTC.

There are a few counts of this clonotype. One base away lies a much larger clone, so this may be a sequencing read error. Given the absence of the conserved phenylalanine or tryptophan at the CDR3 end, a read error is likely. The genes are TRBV6-1 and TRBJ2-7; 11 nucleotides line up with TRBD2. Germline CDR1 is MNHNS and CDR2 is SASEGT. The CDR3 sequence is 16 residues long. J was trimmed by 1 base and V by 10 bases; bases with no gene match: 12. CDR3 DNA sequence: TGTGCCACCACCGCCGGGACTAGCGGCGGATCCTACGAGCAGTACCTC. Residues: CATTAGTSGGSYEQYL.

As regards this clonotype: Since no conserved phenylalanine or tryptophan closes the CDR3, a read error is the likely cause. The rearrangement uses TRBV12-3 or TRBV12-4 and TRBJ1-2; TRBD1 matches at 7 bases. The CDR3 covers 16 residues. The DNA for the CDR3 is TGTGCCTGCAGTTCGATGACAGGGCTGAAGTTCAATGGCTACACCTAC. Translated: CACSSMTGLKFNGYTY.

The chain employs TRBV5-6 and TRBJ1-3; D gene ambiguous. V was clipped by 1 base and J by 5 bases, with 10 bases between them. This CDR3 spans 14 amino acids. Germline V gene lookup returns CDR1 SGHDT and CDR2 YYEEEE. CDR3 sequence reads: CASSLWGARNTIYF. The CDR3 region has the DNA TGTGCCAGCAGCTTGTGGGGAGCCCGAAACACCATATATTTT.

This clonotype occurred many times. This chain connects TRBV6-8 to TRBJ1-6, with TRBD1 matching 8 bases. There are 20 residues in the CDR3. Germline values: CDR1 MNHGY, CDR2 SAAAGT. J was trimmed by 4 bases and V by 5 bases; bases with no gene match: 19. CDR3 DNA: TGTGCCAGCAGTGCCTTTTTCGTTCGACAGGGGATAGTTTATAATTCACCCCTCCACTTT. Encoded protein: CASSAFFVRQGIVYNSPLHF.

The rearrangement uses TRBV29-1 and TRBJ1-2, with a weak D call TRBD1 (5 bases). CDR3 length: 13 residues. Germline V gives CDR1 SQVTM, CDR2 ANQGSEA. The V end lost 1 base, the J end lost 12 bases, and 18 bases lay between the germline ends. As DNA, the CDR3 is TGCAGCGTTGAAGCGGGGCAGGACCTTGACCACACCTTC. It codes for CSVEAGQDLDHTF.

Notes on this clonotype: A read error is possible here, since a much larger clone lies one base away. The chain is built from TRBV20-1 and TRBJ1-6, with 8 bases fitting TRBD1. The V gene's germline CDR1 is DFQATT and CDR2 SNEGSKA (reference sequence). This CDR3 comprises 15 residues. The CDR3 loop reads CSARVKPGGNSRLHF. The CDR3, as DNA: TGCAGTGCTAGAGTCAAGCCAGGGGGCAATTCACGCCTCCACTTT.

This clonotype was seen a single time. This chain links TRBV19 with TRBJ2-3; 7 positions match TRBD2. V lost 11 bases to trimming and J lost 11 bases; unmatched junction nucleotides: 22. The CDR3 is 15 amino acids. Per germline, CDR1 LNHDA and CDR2 SQIVND (reference sequence). The CDR3 region is CAGTSGGLTSNMQYF. The CDR3 coding sequence is TGTGCCGGTACCTCGGGGGGACTCACCTCGAATATGCAGTATTTT.

For this clonotype: The CDR3 ends on some other residue instead of the conserved phenylalanine or tryptophan, so this is likely a read error. No DNA is shown, since the ends of the CDR3 on it are uncertain; the CDR3 is the one TCRdb lists. The V and J genes are TRBV11-3 and TRBJ2-7; TRBD2, the D gene given by the table, was not confirmed from the DNA. Both ends counted, the CDR3 spans 15 residues. Per germline, CDR1 SGHNT and CDR2 YENEEA. CDR3 in amino acids: CASSLDPTLWRDGAT.

The chain has TRBV6-6 and TRBJ1-2, with TRBD1 matching over 8 bases. The CDR3 has 14 residues. Per germline, CDR1 MNHNY and CDR2 SVGAGI (reference sequence). V dropped 2 bases and J dropped 10; count of bases not matched to a gene: 9. The DNA of the CDR3 is TGTGCCAGCAGTTACGACGGACAGGGAGATGTCTACACCTTC. Protein product: CASSYDGQGDVYTF.

About this clonotype: The junction differs from germline at one of its ends, possibly a read error. The chain has TRBV28 and TRBJ1-1, with 7 nucleotides matching TRBD1. The CDR3 runs 14 residues. Per the germline V gene, CDR1 is MDHEN and CDR2 is SYDVKM. The CDR3: CTTGRRGFNTEAFF. The CDR3 nucleotides read TGTACCACCGGTCGCAGGGGGTTCAACACTGAGGCTTTCTTT.

Notes on this clonotype: The junction and the germline gene differ at one end; a read error may be behind it. The rearrangement uses TRBV12-3 or TRBV12-4 and TRBJ1-5; D call uncertain. The CDR3 loop spans 16 amino acids. Here the CDR3 reads CATSLIGDSLGQPQHF. Here the CDR3 DNA reads TGTGCCACCAGTTTAATTGGGGATTCGTTGGGTCAGCCCCAGCATTTT.

Regarding this clonotype: Its ends do not fully match the called genes, so a read error is possible. The V gene is TRBV11-2, the J gene TRBJ1-3; weak D call: TRBD1 (6 bases). From germline, CDR1 is SGHAT and CDR2 FQNNGV. CDR3 length: 13 residues. The CDR3 region is CTSVTGLGNTIYF. As DNA, the CDR3 is TGTACCAGCGTGACAGGTTTGGGAAACACCATATATTTT.